This TCR beta chain was recovered during a study of cytomegalovirus exposure and HLA in healthy donors. Study-level findings and limits: High sensitivity and specificity were reportedly achieved when the classifier diagnosed cytomegalovirus status. The study designated about 180 TCR beta chains cytomegalovirus-associated.

A note on this clone: Antigen specificity is unknown.

The PCR employed 60 Vbeta primers together with 13 Jbeta primers. Data came from immunoSEQ multiplex PCR; TCRdb stores just in-frame clones and leaves some out. The sample is made up of 150,000 or so clones, and the top ten hold approximately 1.5% of it. Each donor was healthy, and each was a bone marrow donor. Germline lookup yields CDR1 SGHNT and CDR2 YENEEA. Trimming took 6 bases from V and 0 from J, leaving 13 bases between them. The CDR3 contains 15 residues. The chain joins TRBV11-3 to TRBJ2-3; no clear D. The sample consisted of PBMCs. The clonotype was recovered from a woman aged 45-59 years in good health and CMV-seronegative. In nucleotides, the CDR3 is TGTGCCAGCAGTCAGGCACGATCTAGCACAGATACGCAGTATTTT. Protein: CASSQARSSTDTQYF.